This T cell receptor (beta chain) was observed in a study of blood T cell repertoires in COVID-19. Study summary: Samples taken during acute and convalescent COVID-19 were collected in the United States, Italy and Spain. PBMCs, B-cell-depleted T cells, or T cells provided the cDNA or gDNA that made up the material.

Per the original data handling: Estimation of nucleated cell counts was performed using reference gene primer amplification. The data were produced by immunoSEQ multiplex PCR, yet TCRdb's version contains in-frame clones alone and is incomplete. From that table come the V and J calls and clone size; the DNA was used to work out D and trimming. The profile shows 250,000 or so clones, about four fifths of them singletons. J lost 6 bases, V lost 5 bases, and 7 bases had no gene match. Looked up from germline, CDR1 is SEHNR and CDR2 is FQNEAQ (reference sequence). CDR3 length: 15 residues. The sample comprised peripheral blood. This TCR was sampled from a woman aged 18-30 years with acute or convalescent COVID-19. The rearrangement uses TRBV7-9 and TRBJ2-2, with TRBD1 matching over 9 bases. The CDR3: CASSIGQGFSGELFF. CDR3 DNA sequence: TGTGCCAGCAGCATTGGACAGGGGTTTTCCGGGGAGCTGTTTTTT.